Listed below are T cell receptor beta chains from one sample, sequenced in a study of OX40 agonist ivuxolimab in advanced cancers. Only in-frame clones appear in the TCRdb table, and some are missing; sequencing was by immunoSEQ multiplex PCR. The table has tens of thousands of clones, more than 75% seen once; the top ten hold 2.5% to 3%. The sequencing used CD4+ or CD8+ T cells sorted from blood, collected in a trial of the OX40 agonist ivuxolimab. The source is an adult with an advanced solid tumor such as melanoma, head and neck, liver or kidney cancer. Each CDR3 is given with its conserved first and last residue. A D gene is named only where the DNA matches it firmly. Clone size appears in some rows only: once, few, many, or a class for an expanded clone.

D	size	V	J	DNA	CDR3
TRBD1	.	TRBV7-3	TRBJ2-7	TGTGCCAGCAGCACTACCGGGACAGGGACATACGAGCAGTACTTC	CASSTTGTGTYEQYF
.	.	TRBV19	TRBJ2-1	TGTGCCAGTAGGCATGACCAGAACAATGAGCAGTTCTTC	CASRHDQNNEQFF
TRBD1	.	TRBV2	TRBJ2-4	TGTGCCAGCGGGGGGACAGGGGGAAGGTCAAACATTCAGTACTTC	CASGGTGGRSNIQYF
.	.	TRBV5-4	TRBJ1-5	TGTGCCAGCAGCTTGGGGCCAGAGAGGAATCAGCCCCAGCATTTT	CASSLGPERNQPQHF
.	.	TRBV7-2	TRBJ2-3	TGTGCCAGCAGCTTAAAAGGCTGGGCCGGGAATGAAAGTCCAGATACGCAGTATTTT	CASSLKGWAGNESPDTQYF
.	.	TRBV7-7	TRBJ2-2	TGTGCCAGCAGCAAGGACACCTTCGCGAACACCGGGGAGCTGTTTTTT	CASSKDTFANTGELFF
.	.	TRBV7-2	TRBJ1-1	TGTGCCAGCAGCTTAGAATCCCAGGCTAGAGTAGCTTTCTTT	CASSLESQARVAFF
TRBD2	.	TRBV9	TRBJ2-3	TGTGCCAGCAGCACCCCCGGACTAGCGGGGGGCTATACAGATACGCAGTATTTT	CASSTPGLAGGYTDTQYF
.	.	TRBV4-3	TRBJ1-1	TGCGCCAGCAGCCAAGATTGGAACAGTAGGAACACTGAAGCTTTCTTT	CASSQDWNSRNTEAFF
TRBD1	.	TRBV5-6	TRBJ1-2	TGTGCCAGCACCATTGACAGGGGGCGCGGAGCGGGCTATGGCTACACCTTC	CASTIDRGRGAGYGYTF
.	once	TRBV7-2	TRBJ1-2	TGTGCCAGCAGCTTGGATTGGGGGAACTATGGCTACACCTTC	CASSLDWGNYGYTF
.	once	TRBV7-8	TRBJ1-6	TGTGCCAGCAGCTTAGCGGCCCTCACGGGTAATCATAATTCACCCCTCCACTTT	CASSLAALTGNHNSPLHF
.	.	TRBV27	TRBJ1-2	TGTGCCAGCAGTTCCTATTATAGAGGGGCAAGAGGATATGGCTACACCTTC	CASSSYYRGARGYGYTF
.	.	TRBV6-5	TRBJ2-3	TGTGCCAGCAGTTACGGGGCAGGGATGAACACAGATACGCAGTATTTT	CASSYGAGMNTDTQYF
TRBD2	.	TRBV27	TRBJ2-2	TGTGCCAGCCGGGGGAGGGGATCCGGGGAGCTGTTTTTT	CASRGRGSGELFF
TRBD1	.	TRBV11-2	TRBJ1-1	TGTGCCAGCAGCTTTGGGGACAGGGCGAACACTGAAGCTTTCTTT	CASSFGDRANTEAFF
TRBD2	.	TRBV7-2	TRBJ2-3	TGTGCCAGCAGCTTAGTTGCGGGGGGGAGAGATACGCAGTATTTT	CASSLVAGGRDTQYF
.	.	TRBV5-1	TRBJ1-2	TGCGCCAGCAGCTTGGGTGCGGAAAACTATGGCTACACCTTC	CASSLGAENYGYTF
TRBD1	.	TRBV11-2	TRBJ2-7	TGTGCCAGCAGCTTAGTGGGGACAGGGAACAGGTACGAGCAGTACTTC	CASSLVGTGNRYEQYF
.	.	TRBV16	TRBJ1-2	TGTGCCAGCAGCCACAGCGGGGATGGCTACACCTTC	CASSHSGDGYTF
.	.	TRBV7-2	TRBJ1-5	TGTGCCAGCAGAGAGGGGTATAGCAATCAGCCCCAGCATTTT	CASREGYSNQPQHF
.	.	TRBV29-1	TRBJ2-5	TGCAGCGTGTCTTCGGGGAGTAAGATGGCCCAGTACTTC	CSVSSGSKMAQYF
TRBD1	once	TRBV18	TRBJ1-3	TGTGCCAGCTCATCTTCCGGGACAGGACGCCGCAGCCCCATATATTTT	CASSSSGTGRRSPIYF
TRBD2	.	TRBV5-1	TRBJ2-1	TGCGCCAGCAGCGTAGGGACTAGCGGGGGGCAGGGGCAGTTCTTC	CASSVGTSGGQGQFF
.	few	TRBV6-6	TRBJ2-1	TGTGCCAGCAGTTTACAGGGCAATGAGCAGTTCTTC	CASSLQGNEQFF
.	.	TRBV5-4	TRBJ2-5	TGTGCCAGCAGCTTTCCGGGGACACAAGAGACCCAGTACTTC	CASSFPGTQETQYF
.	.	TRBV28	TRBJ1-3	TGTGCCAGCAGCTTACGGACGACAGGAGCCTCTGGAAACACCATATATTTT	CASSLRTTGASGNTIYF
.	.	TRBV4-1	TRBJ1-5	TGCGCCAGCAGCCAAATAGGGCAGGGAGGCAATCAGCCCCAGCATTTT	CASSQIGQGGNQPQHF
TRBD2	.	TRBV7-2	TRBJ2-5	TGTGCCAGCAGCCCAAGACTAGCGGGGGGTCGGCGAGAGACCCAGTACTTC	CASSPRLAGGRRETQYF
TRBD1	.	TRBV27	TRBJ1-5	TGTGCCAGCAGTTCGAACAGGGGCCAGCCCCAGCATTTT	CASSSNRGQPQHF
.	.	TRBV7-9	TRBJ1-2	TGTGCCAGCAGCTTAGCGTCGGACAGCTCCTATGGCTACACCTTC	CASSLASDSSYGYTF
TRBD1	few	TRBV28	TRBJ2-7	TGTGCCAGCAGAACTCCTACAGGGGGACCTTCCTACGAGCAGTACTTC	CASRTPTGGPSYEQYF
.	.	TRBV11-1	TRBJ2-1	TGTGCCAGCAGGTCTGAGTGGGAGCAGTTCTTC	CASRSEWEQFF
.	.	TRBV4-3	TRBJ1-1	TGCGCCAGCAGCCAAGACTACGGCTCTCCGACTGAAGCTTTCTTT	CASSQDYGSPTEAFF
TRBD1	.	TRBV19	TRBJ1-6	TGTGCCAGTAAGGCCACCAACAGGGGGAACTCCTATAATTCACCCCTCCACTTT	CASKATNRGNSYNSPLHF
.	.	TRBV7-9	TRBJ1-6	TGTGCCAGCAGCTTAGAATGGTTCAATTCACCCCTCCACTTT	CASSLEWFNSPLHF
.	.	TRBV7-2	TRBJ2-5	TGTGCCAGCAGCTTAGTAGGAGGGAACCAAGAGACCCAGTACTTC	CASSLVGGNQETQYF
.	once	TRBV19	TRBJ1-3	TGTGCCAGTAGTATGACCCCAGATTCTGGAAACACCATATATTTT	CASSMTPDSGNTIYF
.	few	TRBV5-1	TRBJ1-3	TGCGCCAGCAGCTTAAATTTAGGTCTATCTGGAAACACCATATATTTT	CASSLNLGLSGNTIYF
TRBD2	.	TRBV19	TRBJ2-5	TGTGCCAGTAGCAGAGCGGGGGGGTTTGAGGGGACCCAGTACTTC	CASSRAGGFEGTQYF
.	.	TRBV5-1	TRBJ1-2	TGCGCCAGCCGCAACACCCCTGGGGAGGGGGGGTATGGCTACACCTTC	CASRNTPGEGGYGYTF
TRBD2	.	TRBV30	TRBJ2-1	TGTGCCTGGAGTCCCCCGGGACTACTCTACAATGAGCAGTTCTTC	CAWSPPGLLYNEQFF
.	.	TRBV9	TRBJ2-1	TGTGCCAGCAGCGTACGTGGGGACGGATACAATGAGCAGTTCTTC	CASSVRGDGYNEQFF
.	.	TRBV7-8	TRBJ1-5	TGTGCCAGCAGCTTAGGCGGCGGACAGCCCCAGCATTTT	CASSLGGGQPQHF
.	.	TRBV25-1	TRBJ2-6	TGTGCCAGCAGTGAATCGAAAGCTGGGGCCAACGTCCTGACTTTC	CASSESKAGANVLTF
.	.	TRBV19	TRBJ2-2	TGTGCCAGTAGTGGGGCCCTTTTTGCGAACACCGGGGAGCTGTTTTTT	CASSGALFANTGELFF
.	.	TRBV19	TRBJ1-2	TGTGCCAGTAGCAGATCCCGGGACATCTATGGCTACACCTTC	CASSRSRDIYGYTF
.	.	TRBV7-2	TRBJ2-2	TGTGCCAGCAGCATTGACAGTACCGGGGAGCTGTTTTTT	CASSIDSTGELFF
TRBD2	.	TRBV7-9	TRBJ2-5	TGTGCCAGCAGCTTAGCCGGACTAGCGGGGGGTCATGAGTACTTC	CASSLAGLAGGHEYF
.	.	TRBV6-5	TRBJ1-1	TGTGCCAGCAGCATCCAGGGGAACACTGAAGCTTTCTTT	CASSIQGNTEAFF
.	.	TRBV30	TRBJ2-1	TGTGCCTGGACGGGCGGGGCGAGGGATGAGCAGTTCTTC	CAWTGGARDEQFF
.	.	TRBV7-2	TRBJ1-3	TGTGCCAGCAGCTTGGGGGGGCAAGTCTATGGAAACACCATATATTTT	CASSLGGQVYGNTIYF
.	.	TRBV11-2	TRBJ2-5	TGTGCCAGCAGCGCCCGTCAAAGGGGATTGGGAGAGACCCAGTACTTC	CASSARQRGLGETQYF
.	once	TRBV27	TRBJ2-2	TGTGCCAGCAGTTACCCCGAGGGCACCGGGGAGCTGTTTTTT	CASSYPEGTGELFF
.	.	TRBV6-5	TRBJ1-1	TGTGCCAGCACCAAAAATGGGAACACTGAAGCTTTCTTT	CASTKNGNTEAFF
.	.	TRBV7-8	TRBJ2-7	TGTGCCAGCAGCTCCCGGGACACAAGTCCCCTCGAGCAGTACTTC	CASSSRDTSPLEQYF
TRBD1	.	TRBV19	TRBJ1-1	TGTGCCAGTAAAGACCAGGACAGGGGGAGGACTGAAGCTTTCTTT	CASKDQDRGRTEAFF
.	.	TRBV30	TRBJ2-5	TGTGCCTGGAGGCCCGGCGGTGGTCGGGAGACCCAGTACTTC	CAWRPGGGRETQYF
.	.	TRBV19	TRBJ2-2	TGTGCCAGTAGCCCCCCTCGGGCAGCACTCACCGGGGAGCTGTTTTTT	CASSPPRAALTGELFF